This TCR beta chain was captured in a study of T cell changes during pregnancy in multiple sclerosis. Clones were sequenced by immunoSEQ multiplex PCR, and TCRdb holds only the in-frame ones, with some missing. The repertoire consists of approximately 61,000 clones, with approximately 90% occurring once and the leading ten covering 3.6%. This sequence was found in a female donor in good health, enrolled as a control in a pregnancy study. The sequences come from peripheral blood, collected after pregnancy.

In DNA, the CDR3 is TGTGCCAGCTCACCACCGGGGACAGGGGATCAGCCCCAGCATTTT. Translated: CASSPPGTGDQPQHF. The chain recombines TRBV18 with TRBJ1-5; 10 bases agree with TRBD1. The CDR3 totals 15 residues. Trimming cost V 0 bases and J 5 bases; bases outside gene matches: 1. Looked up from germline, CDR1 is KGHSH and CDR2 is LQKENI.